What follows describes a single TCR beta chain. What it binds is not known. TCRdb re-analysed the 5' RACE reads in MiXCR, keeping a single row per CDR3 protein. The sample records about 83,000 distinct CDR3 sequences, 8% to 13% being singletons. The record originates from a study of early T cells in non-severe SARS-CoV-2 infection. The germline V gene encodes CDR1 LGHDT and CDR2 YNNKEL (reference sequence). Trimming cost V 4 bases and J 5 bases; bases outside gene matches: 5. CDR3 length equals 14 residues. Study-wide findings and caveats: The study's VDJdb matching favored anti-spike CD8 responses and missed private and CD4 specificities.

The rearrangement uses TRBV3-1 and TRBJ1-5; 7 positions match TRBD1. The specimen comprised whole blood, sampled at baseline. The sequence was collected from an adult who was a healthcare worker with PCR-confirmed SARS-CoV-2 infection or an uninfected control (not recorded which). CDR3 nucleotides: TGTGCCAGCAGCCGGGACAGAGTCGATCAGCCCCAGCATTTT. It encodes CASSRDRVDQPQHF.